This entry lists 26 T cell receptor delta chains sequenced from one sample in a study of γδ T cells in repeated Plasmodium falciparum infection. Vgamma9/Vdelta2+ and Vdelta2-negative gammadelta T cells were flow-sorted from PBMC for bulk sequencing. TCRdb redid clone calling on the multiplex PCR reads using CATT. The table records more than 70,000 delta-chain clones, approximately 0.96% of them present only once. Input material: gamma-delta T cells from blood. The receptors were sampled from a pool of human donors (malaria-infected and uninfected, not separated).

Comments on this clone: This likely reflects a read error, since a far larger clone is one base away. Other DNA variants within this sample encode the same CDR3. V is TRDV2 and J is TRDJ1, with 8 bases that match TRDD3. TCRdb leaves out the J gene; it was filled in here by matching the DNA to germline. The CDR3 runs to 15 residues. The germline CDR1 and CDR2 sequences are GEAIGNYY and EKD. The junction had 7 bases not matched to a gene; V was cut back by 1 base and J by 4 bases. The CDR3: CACDTLGDTDDKLIF. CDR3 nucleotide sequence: TGTGCCTGTGACACTCTGGGGGACACGGACGATAAACTCATCTTT.

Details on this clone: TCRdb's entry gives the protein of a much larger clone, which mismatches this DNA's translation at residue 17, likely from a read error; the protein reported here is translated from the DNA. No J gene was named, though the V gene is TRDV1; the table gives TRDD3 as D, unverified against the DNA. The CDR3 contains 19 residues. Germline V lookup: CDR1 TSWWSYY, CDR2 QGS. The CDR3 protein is CALGQTIRGIPSLTAQPFF. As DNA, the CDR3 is TGTGCTCTTGGGCAAACGATAAGGGGGATACCATCTTTGACAGCACAACCCTTCTTT.

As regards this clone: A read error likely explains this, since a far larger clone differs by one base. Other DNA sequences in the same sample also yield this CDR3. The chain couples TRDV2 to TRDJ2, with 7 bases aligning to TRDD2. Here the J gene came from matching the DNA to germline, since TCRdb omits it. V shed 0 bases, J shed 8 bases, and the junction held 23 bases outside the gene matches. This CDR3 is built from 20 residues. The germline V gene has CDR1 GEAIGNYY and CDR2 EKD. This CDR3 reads CACDTVGSLPSLAETAQLFF. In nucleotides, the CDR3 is TGTGCCTGTGACACCGTCGGATCCCTGCCTTCCTTAGCTGAGACTGCACAACTCTTCTTT.

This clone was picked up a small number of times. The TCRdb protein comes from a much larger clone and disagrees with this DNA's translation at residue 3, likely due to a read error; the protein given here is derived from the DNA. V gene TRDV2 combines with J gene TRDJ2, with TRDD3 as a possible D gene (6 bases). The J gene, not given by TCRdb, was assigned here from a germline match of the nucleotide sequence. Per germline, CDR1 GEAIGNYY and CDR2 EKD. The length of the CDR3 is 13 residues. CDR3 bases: TGTGCCTATGACACCTGGGGGACAGCACAACTCTTCTTT. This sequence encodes CAYDTWGTAQLFF.

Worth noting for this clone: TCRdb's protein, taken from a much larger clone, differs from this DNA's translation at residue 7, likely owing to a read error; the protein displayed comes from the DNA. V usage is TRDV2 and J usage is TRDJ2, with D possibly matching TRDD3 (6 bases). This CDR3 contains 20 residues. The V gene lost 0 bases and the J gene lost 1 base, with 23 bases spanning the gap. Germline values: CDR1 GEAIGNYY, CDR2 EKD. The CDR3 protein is CACDTLIGGSSKDLTAQLFF. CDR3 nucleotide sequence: TGTGCCTGTGACACCCTTATTGGGGGGTCGAGCAAAGATTTGACAGCACAACTCTTCTTT.

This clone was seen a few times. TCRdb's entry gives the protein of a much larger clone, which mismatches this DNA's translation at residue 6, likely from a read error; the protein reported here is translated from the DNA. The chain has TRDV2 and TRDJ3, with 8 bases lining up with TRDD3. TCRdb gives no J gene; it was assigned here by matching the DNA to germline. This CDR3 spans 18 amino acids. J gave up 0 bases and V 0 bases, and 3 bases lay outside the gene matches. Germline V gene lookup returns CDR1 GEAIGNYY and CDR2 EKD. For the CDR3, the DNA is TGTGCCTGTGACACCGCGGGGGATAGCTCCTGGGACACCCGACAGATGTTTTTC. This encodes CACDTAGDSSWDTRQMFF.

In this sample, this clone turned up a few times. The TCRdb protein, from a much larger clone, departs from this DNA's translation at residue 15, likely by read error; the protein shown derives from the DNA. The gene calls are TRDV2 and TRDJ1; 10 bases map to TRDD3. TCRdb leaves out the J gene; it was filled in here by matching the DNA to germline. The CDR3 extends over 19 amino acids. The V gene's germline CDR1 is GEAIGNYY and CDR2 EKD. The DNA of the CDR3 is TGTGCCTGTGTCGGAAGGGTTGGGGGATACCAGCCCCCCACCGGTAAACTCATCTTT. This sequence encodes CACVGRVGGYQPPTGKLIF.

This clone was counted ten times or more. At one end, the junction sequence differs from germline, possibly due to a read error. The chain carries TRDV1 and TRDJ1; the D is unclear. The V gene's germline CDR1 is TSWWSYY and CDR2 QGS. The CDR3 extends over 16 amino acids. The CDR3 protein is CALGEAETADTEKLIF. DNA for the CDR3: TGTGCTCTTGGGGAAGCGGAGACGGCTGACACCGAAAAACTCATCTTT.

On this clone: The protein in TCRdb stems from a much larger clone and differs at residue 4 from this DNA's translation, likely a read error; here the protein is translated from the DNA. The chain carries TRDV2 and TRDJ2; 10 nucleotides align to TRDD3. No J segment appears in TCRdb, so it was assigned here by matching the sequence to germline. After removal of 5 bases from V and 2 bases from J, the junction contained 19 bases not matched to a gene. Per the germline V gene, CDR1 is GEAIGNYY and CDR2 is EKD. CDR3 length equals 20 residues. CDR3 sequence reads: CACVTIPTGGLIELTAQLFF. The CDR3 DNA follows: TGTGCCTGTGTCACTATCCCTACTGGGGGATTAATTGAGTTGACAGCACAACTCTTCTTT.

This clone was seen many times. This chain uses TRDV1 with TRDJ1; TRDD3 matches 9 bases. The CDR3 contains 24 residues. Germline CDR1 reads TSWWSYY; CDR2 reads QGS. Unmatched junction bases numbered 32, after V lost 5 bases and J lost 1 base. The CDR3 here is CALGPPRRFRGYWGTRVGTDKLIF. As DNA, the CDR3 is TGTGCTCTTGGGCCTCCTCGCCGATTTCGGGGATACTGGGGGACGAGGGTGGGCACCGATAAACTCATCTTT.

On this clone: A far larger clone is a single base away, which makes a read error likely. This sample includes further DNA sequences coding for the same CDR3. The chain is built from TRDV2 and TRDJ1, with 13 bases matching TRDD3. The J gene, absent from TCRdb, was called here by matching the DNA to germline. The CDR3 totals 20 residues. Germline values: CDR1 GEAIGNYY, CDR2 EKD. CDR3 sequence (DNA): TGTGCCTGCGACACCGAGGGGTCCAGGAACTGGGGGATACGCACCGATAAACTCATCTTT. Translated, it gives CACDTEGSRNWGIRTDKLIF.

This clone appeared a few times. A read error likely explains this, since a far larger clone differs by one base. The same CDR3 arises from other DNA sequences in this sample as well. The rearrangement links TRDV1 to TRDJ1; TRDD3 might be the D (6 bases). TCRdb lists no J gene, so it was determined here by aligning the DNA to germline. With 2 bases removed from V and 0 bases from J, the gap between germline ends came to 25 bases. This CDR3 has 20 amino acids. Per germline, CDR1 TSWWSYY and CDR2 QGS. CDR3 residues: CALGEIKGYHRGPYTDKLIF. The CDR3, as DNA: TGTGCTCTTGGGGAAATCAAAGGATACCACAGGGGACCCTACACCGATAAACTCATCTTT.

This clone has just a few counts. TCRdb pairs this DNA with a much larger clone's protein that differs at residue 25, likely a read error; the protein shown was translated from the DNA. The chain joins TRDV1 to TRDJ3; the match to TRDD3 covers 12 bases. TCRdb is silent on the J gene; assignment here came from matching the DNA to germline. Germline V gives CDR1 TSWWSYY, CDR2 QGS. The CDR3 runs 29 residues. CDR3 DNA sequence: TGTGCTCTTGGGGAAAATCCTACCCTCCCTTGGGTGCGTCTTACTGGGGGATACCCACCGACCTGGGACACCCAACAGATGTTTTTC. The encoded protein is CALGENPTLPWVRLTGGYPPTWDTQQMFF.

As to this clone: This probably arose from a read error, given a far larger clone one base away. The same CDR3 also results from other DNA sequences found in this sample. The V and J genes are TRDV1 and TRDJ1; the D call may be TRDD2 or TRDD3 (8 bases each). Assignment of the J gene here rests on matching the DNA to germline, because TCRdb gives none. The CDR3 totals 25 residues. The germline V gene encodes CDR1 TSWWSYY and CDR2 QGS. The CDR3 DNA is TGTGCGCTTGGGGAAGGGGACTTCCTACGTGACCCCTGGGGGAAGTCGACCCGAGGCACCGATAAACTCATCTTT. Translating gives CALGEGDFLRDPWGKSTRGTDKLIF.

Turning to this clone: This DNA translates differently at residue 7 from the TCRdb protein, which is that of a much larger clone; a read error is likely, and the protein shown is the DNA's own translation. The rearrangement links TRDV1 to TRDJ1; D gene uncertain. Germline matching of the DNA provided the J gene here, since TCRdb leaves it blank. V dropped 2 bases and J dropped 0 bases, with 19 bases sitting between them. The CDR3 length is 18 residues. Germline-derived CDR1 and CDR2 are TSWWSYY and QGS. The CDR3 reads CALGEVCPRESYTDKLIF. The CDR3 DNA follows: TGTGCTCTTGGGGAAGTGTGCCCGCGGGAATCGTACACCGATAAACTCATCTTT.

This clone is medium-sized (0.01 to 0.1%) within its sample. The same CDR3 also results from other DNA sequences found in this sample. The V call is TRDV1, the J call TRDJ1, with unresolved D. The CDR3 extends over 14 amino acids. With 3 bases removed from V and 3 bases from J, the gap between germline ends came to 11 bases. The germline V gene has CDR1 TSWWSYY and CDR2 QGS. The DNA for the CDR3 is TGTGCTCTTGGGGATTTAACCAGTGCCGATAAACTCATCTTT. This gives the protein CALGDLTSADKLIF.

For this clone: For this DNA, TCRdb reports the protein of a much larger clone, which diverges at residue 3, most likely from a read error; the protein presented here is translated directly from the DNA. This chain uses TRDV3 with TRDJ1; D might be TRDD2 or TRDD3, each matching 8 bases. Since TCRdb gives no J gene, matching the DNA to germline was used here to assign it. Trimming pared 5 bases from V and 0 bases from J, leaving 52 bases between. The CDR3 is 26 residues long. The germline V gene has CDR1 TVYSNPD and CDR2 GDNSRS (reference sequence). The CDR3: CALGGKPTFLAGGSYSDPPYTDKLIF. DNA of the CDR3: TGTGCCCTTGGGGGGAAACCCACCTTCCTAGCTGGGGGAAGTTATTCAGACCCTCCGTACACCGATAAACTCATCTTT.

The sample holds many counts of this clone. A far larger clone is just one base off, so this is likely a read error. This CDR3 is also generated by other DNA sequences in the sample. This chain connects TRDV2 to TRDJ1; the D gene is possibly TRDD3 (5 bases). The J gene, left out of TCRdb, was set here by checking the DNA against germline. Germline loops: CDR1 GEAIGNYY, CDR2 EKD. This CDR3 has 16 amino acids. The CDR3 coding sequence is TGTGCCTGCGACACCGTCGACGGGGGTAGGGCGGATAAACTCATCTTT. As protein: CACDTVDGGRADKLIF.

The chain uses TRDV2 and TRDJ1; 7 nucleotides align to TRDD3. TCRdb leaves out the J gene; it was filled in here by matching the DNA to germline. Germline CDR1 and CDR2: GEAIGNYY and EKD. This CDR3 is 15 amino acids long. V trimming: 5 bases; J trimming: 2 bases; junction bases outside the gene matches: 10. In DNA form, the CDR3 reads TGTGCCTGTGCTCTCTGGGGGCCCACAACCGATAAACTCATCTTT. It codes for CACALWGPTTDKLIF.

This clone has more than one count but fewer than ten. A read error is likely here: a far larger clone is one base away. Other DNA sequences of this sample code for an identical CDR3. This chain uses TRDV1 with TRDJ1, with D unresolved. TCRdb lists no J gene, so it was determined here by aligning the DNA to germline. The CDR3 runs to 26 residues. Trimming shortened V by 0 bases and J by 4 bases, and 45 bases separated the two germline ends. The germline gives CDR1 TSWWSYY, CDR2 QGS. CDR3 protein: CALGELRGLPQASGTCVTLTYDKLIF. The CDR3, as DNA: TGTGCTCTTGGGGAACTGCGCGGCCTCCCCCAAGCATCAGGGACCTGTGTTACCCTGACCTACGATAAACTCATCTTT.

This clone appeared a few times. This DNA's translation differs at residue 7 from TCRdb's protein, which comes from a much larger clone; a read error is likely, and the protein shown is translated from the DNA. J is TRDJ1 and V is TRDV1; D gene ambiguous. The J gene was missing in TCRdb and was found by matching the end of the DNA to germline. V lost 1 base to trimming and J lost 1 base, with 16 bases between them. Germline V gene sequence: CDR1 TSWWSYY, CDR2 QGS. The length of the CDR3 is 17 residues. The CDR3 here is CALGERMLGFPTDKLIF. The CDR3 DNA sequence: TGTGCTCTTGGGGAACGTATGTTAGGGTTCCCCACCGATAAACTCATCTTT.

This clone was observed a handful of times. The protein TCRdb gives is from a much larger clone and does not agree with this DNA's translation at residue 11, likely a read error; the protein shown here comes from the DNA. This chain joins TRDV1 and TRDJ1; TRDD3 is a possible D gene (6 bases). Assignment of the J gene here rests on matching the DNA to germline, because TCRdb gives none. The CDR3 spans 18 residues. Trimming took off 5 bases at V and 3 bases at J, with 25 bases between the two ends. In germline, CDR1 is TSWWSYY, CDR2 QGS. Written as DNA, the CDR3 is TGTGCTCTTGGGACCCGGGCCTTCGTGGGGGGTACAGCCGATAAACTCATCTTT. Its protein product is CALGTRAFVGGTADKLIF.

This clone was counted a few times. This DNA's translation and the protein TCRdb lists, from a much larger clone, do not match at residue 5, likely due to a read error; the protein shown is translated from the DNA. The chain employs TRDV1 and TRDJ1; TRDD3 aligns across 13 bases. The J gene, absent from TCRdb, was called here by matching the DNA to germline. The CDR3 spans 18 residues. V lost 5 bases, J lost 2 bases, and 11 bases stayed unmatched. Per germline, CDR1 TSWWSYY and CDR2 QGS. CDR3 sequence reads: CALGSRPVLGDTTDKLIF. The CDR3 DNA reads TGTGCTCTTGGGTCCCGACCCGTACTGGGGGATACGACCGATAAACTCATCTTT.

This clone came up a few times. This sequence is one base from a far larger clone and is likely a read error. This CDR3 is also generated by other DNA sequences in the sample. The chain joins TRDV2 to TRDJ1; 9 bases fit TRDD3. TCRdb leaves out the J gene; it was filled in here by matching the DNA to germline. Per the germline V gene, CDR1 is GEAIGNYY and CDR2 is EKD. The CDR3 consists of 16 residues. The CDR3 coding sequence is TGTGCCTGTGACACTCTACTGGGGGAGCACACTGATAAACTCATCTTT. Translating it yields CACDTLLGEHTDKLIF.

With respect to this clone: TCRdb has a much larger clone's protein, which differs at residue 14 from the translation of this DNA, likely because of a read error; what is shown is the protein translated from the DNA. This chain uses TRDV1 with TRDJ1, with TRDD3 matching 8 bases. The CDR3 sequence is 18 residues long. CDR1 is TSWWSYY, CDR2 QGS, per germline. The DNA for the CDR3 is TGTGCTCTTGGGGAACTTCTTCGAGAGGGGGATAGTGCCGAGAAACTCATCTTT. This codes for CALGELLREGDSAEKLIF.

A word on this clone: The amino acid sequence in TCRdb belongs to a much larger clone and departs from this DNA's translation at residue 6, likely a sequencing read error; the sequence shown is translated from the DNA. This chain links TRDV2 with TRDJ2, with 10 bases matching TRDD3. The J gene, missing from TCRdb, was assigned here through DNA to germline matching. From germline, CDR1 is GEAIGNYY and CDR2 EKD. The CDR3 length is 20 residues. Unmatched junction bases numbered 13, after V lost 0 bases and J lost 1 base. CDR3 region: CACDTFTGGSSKDLTAQLFF. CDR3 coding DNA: TGTGCCTGTGACACCTTTACTGGGGGATCGAGCAAAGATTTGACAGCACAACTCTTCTTT.